The text below deals with one TCR beta chain. Which antigen it targets is not known. There are no base qualities to consult, and no much larger clone falls within one base. This sample is drawn from a study of breast tumors, draining lymph nodes, adjacent tissues (dated by TCRdb to between 2015 and 2016). Notes on the research overall: TCR beta repertoires were compared across tumor, adjacent nontumor tissue and axillary lymph nodes obtained from breast cancer patients. The study aimed to assess the relationships and possible T-cell exchange between tumor, surrounding tissue and draining lymph node repertoires in human breast cancer. What the study reported, not specific to this receptor: A scenario in which most tumor T cells derive from the lymph node and then expand within tumor tissue was judged to be consistent with the data. T-cell repertoire diversity in tumors was found to be lower than in lymph nodes but higher than in nontumor tissue, and preferential V and J gene usage was observed. The study presented the conclusion that tumor T cells originate in lymph nodes as consistent with a hypothesis, not as something directly demonstrated. In luminal-like breast cancer, tumor and nontumor tissue repertoires resembled each other significantly more than in basal-like breast cancer.

The adjacent samples were made up of nontumor breast tissue around the tumor. The CDR3, cysteine through phenylalanine, is 13 amino acids long. Only CDR3 DNA is held: 39 bases, read in frame from base 1. CDR1 is given as SGHDN and CDR2 as FVKESK, both from the germline V gene. The V end loses 6 bases and the J end loses 2 bases, and a stretch of 11 bases separates them. Data came from an Illumina HiSeq 2000. TCR beta chain libraries were generated by multiplex PCR amplification. The amplified TCR beta chain products were analyzed by high-throughput sequencing. Using fastp trimming at Q25 and MiXCR clonotype assembly, TCRdb reanalyzed the public sequencing data and kept in-frame beta chains. When rows share a CDR3 protein, they turn into one entry using the most common DNA and genes. The sample table contains fewer than 30,000 distinct CDR3 sequences; only one count was recorded for 60% to 75% of them. 23% of the sample lies in the top ten.

Sequences were obtained from tumor-adjacent breast tissue. The chain uses TRBV14 and TRBJ2-7; 5 matching bases give a weak D call of TRBD1. The receptor was isolated from a female donor with breast cancer. Some clones in this sample may be carry-over from other donors' samples. The CDR3 amino acid sequence is: CASSSGAPYEQYF. The bases are TGTGCCAGCAGTAGTGGGGCCCCCTACGAGCAGTACTTC.